The 8 T cell receptor beta chains reported below all come from one sample, sequenced in a study of control samples from healthy donors and cancer patients. Sequenced by immunoSEQ multiplex PCR; TCRdb stores in-frame clones only, minus some. The table shows tens of thousands of clones, with around 86% occurring only once. Sequencing input: blood. The receptors come from a woman aged 50 to 60 in good health.

The chain joins TRBV3-1 (or the pseudogene TRBV3-2) to TRBJ1-1; maybe TRBD1 (5 bases). This CDR3 contains 15 residues. CDR1 is LGHDT and CDR2 is YNNKEL in the germline V gene (reference sequence). Deletions cut 2 bases from V and 7 bases from J, with 17 bases between. For the CDR3, the DNA is TGTGCCAGCAGCCAACCTACGGGGGTAGGGCTTGAAGCTTTCTTT. Its protein product is CASSQPTGVGLEAFF.

V usage is TRBV4-3 and J usage is TRBJ2-6; D not resolved. Germline CDR1 and CDR2: LGHNA and YSLEER. V gave up 1 base and J gave up 1 base, with 8 bases separating them. CDR3 length: 16 amino acids. CDR3 protein: CASSQVVGSGANVLTF. For the CDR3, the DNA is TGCGCCAGCAGCCAAGTCGTGGGTTCTGGGGCCAACGTCCTGACTTTC.

Only one count was recorded for this clone. The chain uses TRBV4-1 and TRBJ2-1; 10 nucleotides line up with TRBD1. CDR3 length: 18 residues. The J segment lost 6 bases and the V segment lost 1 base, leaving 12 bases of the junction unmatched. The germline gives CDR1 MGHRA, CDR2 YSYEKL. CDR3 sequence reads: CASSQVQRQGAFSNEQFF. The CDR3 bases are TGCGCCAGCAGCCAAGTTCAGCGACAGGGGGCATTCTCCAATGAGCAGTTCTTC.

The chain carries TRBV10-3 and TRBJ1-5, with no clear D. Germline V CDR1 and CDR2: ENHRY, SYGVKD. The V gene lost 10 bases and the J gene lost 5 bases, with 12 bases spanning the gap. The CDR3 totals 12 residues. CDR3 amino acids: CATSEEDQPQHF. DNA of the CDR3: TGTGCCACCAGCGAGGAGGATCAGCCCCAGCATTTT.

This rearrangement joins TRBV4-2 to TRBJ2-5; 13 bases align to TRBD2. The CDR3 runs to 17 residues. V dropped 3 bases and J dropped 5; count of bases not matched to a gene: 9. The V gene's germline CDR1 is LGHNA and CDR2 YNFKEQ. In DNA, the CDR3 is TGTGCCAGCAGCCACCTACTAGCGGGAGGGCCGCGGGAGACCCAGTACTTC. Translating gives CASSHLLAGGPRETQYF.

The gene calls are TRBV29-1 and TRBJ2-1; 11 bases are a match to TRBD1. The trim removed 2 bases at V and 6 bases at J, leaving 6 bases unmatched. This CDR3 spans 15 amino acids. CDR1 is SQVTM and CDR2 is ANQGSEA in the germline V gene. In nucleotides, the CDR3 is TGCAGCGTTGAATCGGGGACAGGGGGATTCAATGAGCAGTTCTTC. Protein product: CSVESGTGGFNEQFF.

This chain uses TRBV28 with TRBJ2-5, with 7 bases matching TRBD1. Germline CDR1 is MDHEN and CDR2 is SYDVKM. With V trimmed by 7 bases and J by 3 bases, 5 bases remained unmatched. This CDR3 contains 13 residues. The CDR3 coding sequence is TGTGCCAGCACCGAAGGGGGCGAAGAGACCCAGTACTTC. Amino acid sequence: CASTEGGEETQYF.

The chain is built from TRBV7-9 and TRBJ2-7; TRBD2 aligns across 11 bases. Germline CDR1 and CDR2: SEHNR and FQNEAQ (reference sequence). V shed 5 bases and J 4 bases; nucleotides not matched to a gene: 7. The CDR3 consists of 15 residues. As DNA, the CDR3 is TGTGCCAGCAGCCCGTTAGCGGGAGGGGAGTACGAGCAGTACTTC. Translation gives CASSPLAGGEYEQYF. Based on the CDR3 plus reference TRBV7-9 and TRBJ2-7, the full variable domain is DTGVSQNPRHKITKRGQNVTFRCDPISEHNRLYWYRQTLGQGPEFLTYFQNEAQLEKSRLLSDRFSAERPKGSFSTLEIQRTEQGDSAMYLCASSPLAGGEYEQYFGPGTRLTVT.